This T cell receptor beta chain was obtained from a study of regulatory T cells in long-lasting Graves disease. Libraries of TCR beta came from iRepertoire HTBI primers plus Arm-PCR of CDR3 regions. Each CDR3 protein is one row after TCRdb ran MiXCR on the multiplex PCR reads. The sample holds 650,000 to 700,000 distinct CDR3 sequences, approximately 29% seen once. Trimming removed 2 bases from V and 8 bases from J, with 12 bases in between. The CDR3 has 14 amino acids. Documented time point: persistent/refractory GD, antithyroid drugs over 5 years with positive TRAb. Following extraction of RNA from PBMCs, that RNA was used to make the TCR library.

The TCR originated in a female donor with Graves disease. The chain has TRBV12-3 or TRBV12-4 and TRBJ2-2; a weak D match, TRBD2 (6 bases). The sequenced sample was peripheral blood mononuclear cells (PBMCs), obtained when the disease was refractory, from a patient treated with antithyroid drugs. Here the CDR3 reads CASSLFTGGGELFF. As DNA, the CDR3 is TGTGCCAGCAGTTTATTTACCGGAGGGGGGGAGCTGTTTTTT.